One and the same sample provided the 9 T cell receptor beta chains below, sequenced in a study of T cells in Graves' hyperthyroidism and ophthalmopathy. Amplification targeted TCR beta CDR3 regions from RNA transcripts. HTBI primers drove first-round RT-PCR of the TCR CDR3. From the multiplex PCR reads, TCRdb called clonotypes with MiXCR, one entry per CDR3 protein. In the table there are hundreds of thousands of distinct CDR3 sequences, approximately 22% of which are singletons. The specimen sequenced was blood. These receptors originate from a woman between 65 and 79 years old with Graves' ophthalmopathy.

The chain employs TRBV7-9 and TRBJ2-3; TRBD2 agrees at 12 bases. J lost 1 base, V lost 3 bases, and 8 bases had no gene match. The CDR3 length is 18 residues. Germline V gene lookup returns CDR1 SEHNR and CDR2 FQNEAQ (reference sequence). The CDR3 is CASSFGLAGGFGTDTQYF. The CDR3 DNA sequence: TGTGCCAGCAGCTTTGGTCTAGCGGGAGGGTTCGGCACAGATACGCAGTATTTT.

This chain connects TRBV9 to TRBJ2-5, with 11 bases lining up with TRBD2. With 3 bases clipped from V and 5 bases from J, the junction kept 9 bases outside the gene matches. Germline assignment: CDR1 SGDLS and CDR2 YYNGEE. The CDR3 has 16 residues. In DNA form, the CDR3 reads TGTGCCAGCAGCGCAAACATAGCGGGAGGGGCTGAGACCCAGTACTTC. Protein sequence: CASSANIAGGAETQYF.

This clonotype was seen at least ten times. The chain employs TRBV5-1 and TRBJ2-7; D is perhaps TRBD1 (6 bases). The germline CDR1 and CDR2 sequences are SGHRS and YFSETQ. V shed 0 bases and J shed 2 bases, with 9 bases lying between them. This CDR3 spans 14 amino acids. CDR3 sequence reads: CASSLGDKTYEQYF. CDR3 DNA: TGCGCCAGCAGCTTGGGGGACAAAACCTACGAGCAGTACTTC.

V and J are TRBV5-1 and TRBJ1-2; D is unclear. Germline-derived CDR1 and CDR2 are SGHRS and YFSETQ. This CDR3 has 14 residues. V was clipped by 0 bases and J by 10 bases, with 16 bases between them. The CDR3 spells CASSLGNGRGDYTF. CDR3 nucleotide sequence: TGCGCCAGCAGCTTGGGGAACGGGAGAGGTGACTACACCTTC.

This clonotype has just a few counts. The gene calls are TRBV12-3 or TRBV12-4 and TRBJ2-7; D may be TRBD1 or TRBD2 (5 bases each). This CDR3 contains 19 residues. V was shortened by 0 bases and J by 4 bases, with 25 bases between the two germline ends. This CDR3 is CASSLALFFPRDQEYEQYF. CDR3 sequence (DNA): TGTGCCAGCAGTTTAGCGCTTTTTTTTCCTCGGGACCAGGAGTACGAGCAGTACTTC.

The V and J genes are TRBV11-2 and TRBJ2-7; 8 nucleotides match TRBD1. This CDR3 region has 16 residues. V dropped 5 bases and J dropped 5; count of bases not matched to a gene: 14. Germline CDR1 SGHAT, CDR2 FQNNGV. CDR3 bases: TGTGCCAGCAGCCCCCGGACAGGGTCCGTGGGGGACGAGCAGTACTTC. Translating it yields CASSPRTGSVGDEQYF.

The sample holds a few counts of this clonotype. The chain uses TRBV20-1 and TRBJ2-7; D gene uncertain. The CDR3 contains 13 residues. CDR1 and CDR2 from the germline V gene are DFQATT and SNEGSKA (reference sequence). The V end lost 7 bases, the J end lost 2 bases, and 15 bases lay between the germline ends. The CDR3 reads CSVPRRDTYEQYF. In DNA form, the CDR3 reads TGCAGTGTTCCCCGTAGGGATACCTACGAGCAGTACTTC.

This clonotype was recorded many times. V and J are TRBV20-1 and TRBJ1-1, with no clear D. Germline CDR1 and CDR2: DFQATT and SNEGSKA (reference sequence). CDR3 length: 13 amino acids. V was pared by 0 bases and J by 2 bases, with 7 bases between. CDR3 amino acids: CSARDGVNTEAFF. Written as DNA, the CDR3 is TGCAGTGCTAGAGATGGGGTAAACACTGAAGCTTTCTTT.

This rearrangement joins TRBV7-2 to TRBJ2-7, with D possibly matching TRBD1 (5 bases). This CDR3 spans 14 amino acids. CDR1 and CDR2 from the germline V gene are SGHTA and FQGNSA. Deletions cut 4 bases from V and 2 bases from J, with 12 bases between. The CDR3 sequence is CASSSSMGPYEQYF. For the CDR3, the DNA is TGTGCCAGCAGCTCCTCGATGGGGCCCTACGAGCAGTACTTC.